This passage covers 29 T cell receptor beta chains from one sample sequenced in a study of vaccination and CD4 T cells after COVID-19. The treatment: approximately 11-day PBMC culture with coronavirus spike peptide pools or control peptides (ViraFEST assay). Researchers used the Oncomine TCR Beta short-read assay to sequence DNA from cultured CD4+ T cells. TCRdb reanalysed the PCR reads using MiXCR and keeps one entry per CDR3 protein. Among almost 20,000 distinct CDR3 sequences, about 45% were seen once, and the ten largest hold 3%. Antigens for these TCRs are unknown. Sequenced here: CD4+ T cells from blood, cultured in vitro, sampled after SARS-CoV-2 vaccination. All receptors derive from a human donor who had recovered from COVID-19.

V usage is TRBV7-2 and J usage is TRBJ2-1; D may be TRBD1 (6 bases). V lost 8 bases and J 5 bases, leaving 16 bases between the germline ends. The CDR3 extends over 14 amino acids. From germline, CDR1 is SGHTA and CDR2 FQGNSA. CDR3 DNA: TGTGCCAGCGCCTTACGACAGGCGGACAATGAGCAGTTCTTC. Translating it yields CASALRQADNEQFF.

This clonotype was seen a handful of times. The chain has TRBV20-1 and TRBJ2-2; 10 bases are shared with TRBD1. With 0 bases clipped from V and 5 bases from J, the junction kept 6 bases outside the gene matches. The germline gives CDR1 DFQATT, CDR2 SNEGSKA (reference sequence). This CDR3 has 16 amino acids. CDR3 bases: TGCAGTGCTAGAGATGTCCGACAGGGGGCGACCGGGGAGCTGTTTTTT. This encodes CSARDVRQGATGELFF.

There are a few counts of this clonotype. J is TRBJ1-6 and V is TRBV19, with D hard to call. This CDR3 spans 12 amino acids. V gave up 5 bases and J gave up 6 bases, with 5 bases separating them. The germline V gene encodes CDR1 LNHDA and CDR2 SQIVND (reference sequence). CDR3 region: CASSRFNSPLHF. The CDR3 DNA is TGTGCCAGTAGTCGATTTAATTCACCCCTCCACTTT.

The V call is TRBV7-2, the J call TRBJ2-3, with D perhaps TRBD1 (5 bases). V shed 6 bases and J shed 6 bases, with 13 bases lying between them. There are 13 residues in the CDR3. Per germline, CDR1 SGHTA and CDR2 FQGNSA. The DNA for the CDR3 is TGTGCCAGCAGTCGTATCCCAGGGGATACGCAGTATTTT. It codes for CASSRIPGDTQYF. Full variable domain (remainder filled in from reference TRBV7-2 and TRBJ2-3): GAGVSQSPSNKVTEKGKDVELRCDPISGHTALYWYRQSLGQGLEFLIYFQGNSAPDKSGLPSDRFSAERTGGSVSTLTIQRTQQEDSAVYLCASSRIPGDTQYFGPGTRLTVL.

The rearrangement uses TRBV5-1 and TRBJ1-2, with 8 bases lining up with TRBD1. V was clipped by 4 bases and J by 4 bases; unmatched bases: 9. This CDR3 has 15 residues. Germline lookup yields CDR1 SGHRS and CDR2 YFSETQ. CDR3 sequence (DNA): TGCGCCAGCAGCACAGGACAGGGAGTTACCTATGGCTACACCTTC. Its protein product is CASSTGQGVTYGYTF.

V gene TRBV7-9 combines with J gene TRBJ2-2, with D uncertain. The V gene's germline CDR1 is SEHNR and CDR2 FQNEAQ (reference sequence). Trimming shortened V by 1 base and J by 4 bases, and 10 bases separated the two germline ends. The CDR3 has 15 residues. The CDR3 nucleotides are TGTGCCAGCAGCTTAGGGGCAGTACTCACCGGGGAGCTGTTTTTT. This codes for CASSLGAVLTGELFF.

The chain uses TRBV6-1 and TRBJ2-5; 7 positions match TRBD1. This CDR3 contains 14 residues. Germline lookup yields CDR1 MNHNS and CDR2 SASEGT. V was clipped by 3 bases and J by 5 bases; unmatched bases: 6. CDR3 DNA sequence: TGTGCCAGCAGTGATACAGGGGCGCGGGAGACCCAGTACTTC. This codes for CASSDTGARETQYF.

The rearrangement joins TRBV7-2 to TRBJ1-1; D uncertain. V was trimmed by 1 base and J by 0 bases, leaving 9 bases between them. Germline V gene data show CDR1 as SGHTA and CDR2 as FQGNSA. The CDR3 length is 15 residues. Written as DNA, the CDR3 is TGTGCCAGCAGCTTAGGGCAACTCATGAACACTGAAGCTTTCTTT. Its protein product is CASSLGQLMNTEAFF. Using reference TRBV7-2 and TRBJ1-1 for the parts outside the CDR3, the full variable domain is GAGVSQSPSNKVTEKGKDVELRCDPISGHTALYWYRQSLGQGLEFLIYFQGNSAPDKSGLPSDRFSAERTGGSVSTLTIQRTQQEDSAVYLCASSLGQLMNTEAFFGQGTRLTVV.

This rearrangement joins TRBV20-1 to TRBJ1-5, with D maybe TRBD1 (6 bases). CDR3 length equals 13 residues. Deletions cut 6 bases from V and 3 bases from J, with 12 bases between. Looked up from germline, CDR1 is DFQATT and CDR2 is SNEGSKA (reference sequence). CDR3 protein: CSALTGYNQPQHF. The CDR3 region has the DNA TGCAGTGCGCTGACAGGTTACAATCAGCCCCAGCATTTT.

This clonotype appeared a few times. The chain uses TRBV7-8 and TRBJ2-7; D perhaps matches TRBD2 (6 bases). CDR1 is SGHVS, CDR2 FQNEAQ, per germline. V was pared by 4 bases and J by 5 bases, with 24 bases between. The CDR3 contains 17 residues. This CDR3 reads CASSSRPGEGGLNEQYF. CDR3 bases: TGTGCCAGCAGCTCCCGCCCGGGGGAAGGAGGGTTGAACGAGCAGTACTTC.

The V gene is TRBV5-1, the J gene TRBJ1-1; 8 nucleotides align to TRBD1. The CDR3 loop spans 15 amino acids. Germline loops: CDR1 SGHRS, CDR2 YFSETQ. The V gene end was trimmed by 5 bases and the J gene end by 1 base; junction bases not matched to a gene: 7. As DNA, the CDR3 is TGCGCCAGCAGTACGCACAGGGGGGAGAACACTGAAGCTTTCTTT. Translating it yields CASSTHRGENTEAFF.

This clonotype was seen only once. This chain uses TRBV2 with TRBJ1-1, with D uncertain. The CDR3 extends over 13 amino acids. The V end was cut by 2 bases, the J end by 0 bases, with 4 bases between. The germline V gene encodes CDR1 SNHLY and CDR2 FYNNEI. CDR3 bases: TGTGCCAGCAGTGAATTGGTGAACACTGAAGCTTTCTTT. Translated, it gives CASSELVNTEAFF.

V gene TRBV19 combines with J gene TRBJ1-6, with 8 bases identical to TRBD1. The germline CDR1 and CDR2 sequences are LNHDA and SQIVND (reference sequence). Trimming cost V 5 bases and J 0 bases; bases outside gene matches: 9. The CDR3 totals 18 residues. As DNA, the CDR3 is TGTGCCAGTAGTCCCCAAAGGACAGGGAGCTCCTATAATTCACCCCTCCACTTT. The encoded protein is CASSPQRTGSSYNSPLHF.

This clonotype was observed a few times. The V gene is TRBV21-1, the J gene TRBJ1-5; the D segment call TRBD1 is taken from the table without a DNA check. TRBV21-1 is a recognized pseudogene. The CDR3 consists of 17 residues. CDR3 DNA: TGTGCCAGCAGCAAAAGCCCTCCGACAGGGGCAAATCAGCCCCAGCATTTT. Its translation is CASSKSPPTGANQPQHF.

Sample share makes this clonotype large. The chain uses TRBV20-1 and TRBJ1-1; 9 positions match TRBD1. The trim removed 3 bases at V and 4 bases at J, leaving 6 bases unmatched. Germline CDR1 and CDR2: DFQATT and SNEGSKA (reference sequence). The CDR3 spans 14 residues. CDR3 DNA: TGCAGTGCTAGTCGAGGACAGGGGACCACTGAAGCTTTCTTT. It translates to CSASRGQGTTEAFF.

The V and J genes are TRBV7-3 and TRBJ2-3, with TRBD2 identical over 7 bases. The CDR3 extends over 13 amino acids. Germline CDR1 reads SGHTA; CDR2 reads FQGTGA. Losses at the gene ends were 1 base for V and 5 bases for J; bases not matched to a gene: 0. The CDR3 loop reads CASSLIAGDTQYF. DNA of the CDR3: TGTGCCAGCAGCTTAATAGCGGGAGATACGCAGTATTTT.

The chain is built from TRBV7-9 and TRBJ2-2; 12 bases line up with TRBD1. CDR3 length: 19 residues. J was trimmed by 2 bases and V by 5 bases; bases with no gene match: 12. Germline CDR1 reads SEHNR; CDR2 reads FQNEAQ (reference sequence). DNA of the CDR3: TGTGCCAGCAGCCGGACCGGGACAGGGGGCATTTTAAACACCGGGGAGCTGTTTTTT. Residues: CASSRTGTGGILNTGELFF.

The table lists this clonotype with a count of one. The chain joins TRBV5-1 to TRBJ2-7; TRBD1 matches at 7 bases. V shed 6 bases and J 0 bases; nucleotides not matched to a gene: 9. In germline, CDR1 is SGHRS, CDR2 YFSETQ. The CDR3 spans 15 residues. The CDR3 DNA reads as TGCGCCAGCAAATTTGTCCGGGACAGCTCCTACGAGCAGTACTTC. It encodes CASKFVRDSSYEQYF. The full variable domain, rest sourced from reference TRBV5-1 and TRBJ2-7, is KAGVTQTPRYLIKTRGQQVTLSCSPISGHRSVSWYQQTPGQGLQFLFEYFSETQRNKGNFPGRFSGRQFSNSRSEMNVSTLELGDSALYLCASKFVRDSSYEQYFGPGTRLTVT.

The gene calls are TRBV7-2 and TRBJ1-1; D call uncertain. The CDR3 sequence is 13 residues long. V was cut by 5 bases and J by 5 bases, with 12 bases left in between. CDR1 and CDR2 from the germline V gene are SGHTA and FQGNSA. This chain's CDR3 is CASSPQRRTEAFF. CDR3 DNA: TGTGCCAGCAGCCCCCAGCGAAGAACTGAAGCTTTCTTT.

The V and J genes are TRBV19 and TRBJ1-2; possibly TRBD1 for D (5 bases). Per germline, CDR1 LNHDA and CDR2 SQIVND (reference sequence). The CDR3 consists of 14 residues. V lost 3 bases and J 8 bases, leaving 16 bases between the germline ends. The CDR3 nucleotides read TGTGCCAGTAGTATCCGGGGGAGTGGTTGGGGCTACACCTTC. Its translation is CASSIRGSGWGYTF.

The CDR3 DNA reads as TGTGCCAGCAGCTCGTTCTGGGGCGGGAAAGAGTTAGACTCCTACAATGAGCAGTTCTTC. Its protein is CASSSFWGGKELDSYNEQFF. The chain joins TRBV11-3 to TRBJ2-1, with D maybe TRBD2 (6 bases). Germline CDR1 SGHNT, CDR2 YENEEA. The CDR3 totals 20 residues. The V end was cut by 4 bases, the J end by 0 bases, with 25 bases between.

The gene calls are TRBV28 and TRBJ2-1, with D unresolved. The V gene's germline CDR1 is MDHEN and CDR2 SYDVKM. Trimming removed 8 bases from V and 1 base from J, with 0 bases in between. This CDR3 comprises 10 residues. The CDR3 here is CASSYNEQFF. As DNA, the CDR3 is TGTGCCAGCTCCTACAATGAGCAGTTCTTC.

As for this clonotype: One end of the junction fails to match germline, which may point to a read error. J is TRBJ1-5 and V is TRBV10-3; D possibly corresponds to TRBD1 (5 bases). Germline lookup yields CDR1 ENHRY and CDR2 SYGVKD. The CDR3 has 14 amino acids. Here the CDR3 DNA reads TGTGCCAGCAGTTACTCGGCGGGGGATCAGCCCCAGCATTTT. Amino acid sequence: CASSYSAGDQPQHF.

CDR3 DNA sequence: TGTGCCAGCAGGGGAGACAGGGCAAGCAATCAGCCCCAGCATTTT. This translates into CASRGDRASNQPQHF. The V and J genes are TRBV2 and TRBJ1-5; 7 bases are shared with TRBD1. V gave up 6 bases and J gave up 1 base; unmatched junction bases: 6. From germline, CDR1 is SNHLY and CDR2 FYNNEI. The CDR3 runs to 15 residues. Full variable domain (rest looked up from reference TRBV2 and TRBJ1-5): EPEVTQTPSHQVTQMGQEVILRCVPISNHLYFYWYRQILGQKVEFLVSFYNNEISEKSEIFDDQFSVERPDGSNFTLKIRSTKLEDSAMYFCASRGDRASNQPQHFGDGTRLSIL.

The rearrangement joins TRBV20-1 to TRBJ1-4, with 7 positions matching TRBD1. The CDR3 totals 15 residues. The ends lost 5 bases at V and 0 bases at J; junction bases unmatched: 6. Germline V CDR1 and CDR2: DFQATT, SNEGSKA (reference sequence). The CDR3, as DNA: TGCAGTGCTTCCGACAGGGCGACAACTAATGAAAAACTGTTTTTT. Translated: CSASDRATTNEKLFF.

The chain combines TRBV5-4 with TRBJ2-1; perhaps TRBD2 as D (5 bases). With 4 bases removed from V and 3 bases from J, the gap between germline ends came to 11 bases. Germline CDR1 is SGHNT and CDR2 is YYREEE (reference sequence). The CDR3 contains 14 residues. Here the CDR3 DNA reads TGTGCCAGCAGCAGGGCTAGCCTCTACAATGAGCAGTTCTTC. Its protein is CASSRASLYNEQFF.

DNA of the CDR3: TGTGCCAGCAGCTCGCATCTCTATGGCTACACCTTC. Amino acids: CASSSHLYGYTF. V gene TRBV5-6 combines with J gene TRBJ1-2, with D hard to call. This CDR3 contains 12 residues. Germline loops: CDR1 SGHDT, CDR2 YYEEEE. V was shortened by 3 bases and J by 4 bases, with 7 bases between the two germline ends.

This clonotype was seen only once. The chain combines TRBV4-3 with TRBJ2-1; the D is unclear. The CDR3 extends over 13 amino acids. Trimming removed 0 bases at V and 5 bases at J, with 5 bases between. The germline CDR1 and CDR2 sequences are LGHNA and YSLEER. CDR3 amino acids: CASSQDRNNEQFF. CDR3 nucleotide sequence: TGCGCCAGCAGCCAAGATCGGAACAATGAGCAGTTCTTC.

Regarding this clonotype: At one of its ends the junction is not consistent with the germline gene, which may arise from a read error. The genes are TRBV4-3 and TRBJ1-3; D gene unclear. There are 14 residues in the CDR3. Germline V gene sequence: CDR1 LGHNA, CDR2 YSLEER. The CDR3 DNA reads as TGCGCCAGCAGCCATGATAGCTCTCGAAACACCATATATTTT. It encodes CASSHDSSRNTIYF.